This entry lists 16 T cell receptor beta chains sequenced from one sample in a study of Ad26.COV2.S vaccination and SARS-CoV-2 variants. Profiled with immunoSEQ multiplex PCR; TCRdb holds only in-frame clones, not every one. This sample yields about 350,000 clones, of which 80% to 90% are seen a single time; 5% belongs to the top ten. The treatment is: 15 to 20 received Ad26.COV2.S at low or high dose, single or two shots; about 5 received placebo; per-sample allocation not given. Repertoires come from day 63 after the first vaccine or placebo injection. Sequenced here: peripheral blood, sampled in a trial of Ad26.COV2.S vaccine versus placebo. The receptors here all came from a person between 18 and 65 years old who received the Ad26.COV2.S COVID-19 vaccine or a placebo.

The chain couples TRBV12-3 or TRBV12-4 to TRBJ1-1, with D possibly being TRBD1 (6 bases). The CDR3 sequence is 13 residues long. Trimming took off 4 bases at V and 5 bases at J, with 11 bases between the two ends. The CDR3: CASSSFTGTEAFF. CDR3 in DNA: TGTGCCAGCAGTTCTTTTACAGGGACTGAAGCTTTCTTT.

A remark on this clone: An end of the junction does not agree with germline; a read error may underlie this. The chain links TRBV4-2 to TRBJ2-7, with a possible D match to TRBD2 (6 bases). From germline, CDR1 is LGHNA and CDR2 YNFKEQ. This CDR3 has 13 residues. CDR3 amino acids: CASSQDGAAGRNF. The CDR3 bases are TGTGCCAGCAGCCAAGATGGGGCGGCGGGGCGTAACTTC.

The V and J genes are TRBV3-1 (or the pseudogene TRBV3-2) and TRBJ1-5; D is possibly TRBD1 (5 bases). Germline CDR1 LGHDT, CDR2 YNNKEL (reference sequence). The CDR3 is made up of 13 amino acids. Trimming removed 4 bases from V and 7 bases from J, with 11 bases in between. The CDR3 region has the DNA TGTGCCAGCAGCCTCGTCGGGGGACAGCCCCAGCATTTT. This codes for CASSLVGGQPQHF.

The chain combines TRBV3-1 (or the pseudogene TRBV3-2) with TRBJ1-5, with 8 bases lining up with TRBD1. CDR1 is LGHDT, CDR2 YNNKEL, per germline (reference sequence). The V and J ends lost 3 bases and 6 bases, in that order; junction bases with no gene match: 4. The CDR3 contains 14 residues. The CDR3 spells CASSHAGGGQPQHF. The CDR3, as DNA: TGTGCCAGCAGCCACGCAGGGGGCGGTCAGCCCCAGCATTTT.

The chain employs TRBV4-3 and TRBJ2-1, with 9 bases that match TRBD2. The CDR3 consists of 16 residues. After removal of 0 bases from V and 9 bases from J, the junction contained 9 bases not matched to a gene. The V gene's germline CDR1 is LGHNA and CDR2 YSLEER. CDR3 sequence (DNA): TGCGCCAGCAGCCAAGATTTAGCGGGGGAATATGGTGAGCAGTTCTTC. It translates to CASSQDLAGEYGEQFF.

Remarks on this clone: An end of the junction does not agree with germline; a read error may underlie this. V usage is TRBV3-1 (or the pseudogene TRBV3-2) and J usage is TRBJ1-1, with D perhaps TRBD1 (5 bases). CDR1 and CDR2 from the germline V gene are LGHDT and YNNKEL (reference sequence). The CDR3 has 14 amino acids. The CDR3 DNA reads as TGTGCCAGCAGCCAAGAGGCAGGGTTGAGAGAAGCTGTCTTT. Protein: CASSQEAGLREAVF.

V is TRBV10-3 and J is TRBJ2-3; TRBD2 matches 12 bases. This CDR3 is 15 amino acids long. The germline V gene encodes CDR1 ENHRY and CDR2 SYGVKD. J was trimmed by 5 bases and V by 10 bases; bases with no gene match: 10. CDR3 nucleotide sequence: TGTGCCACCAGGCTAGCGGGGGGGCCGGGAGATACGCAGTATTTT. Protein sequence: CATRLAGGPGDTQYF.

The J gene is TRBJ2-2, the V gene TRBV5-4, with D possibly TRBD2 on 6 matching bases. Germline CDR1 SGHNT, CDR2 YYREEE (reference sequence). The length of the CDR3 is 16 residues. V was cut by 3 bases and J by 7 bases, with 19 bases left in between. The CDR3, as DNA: TGTGCCAGCAGCTCTGACCTTCGCAGCGGGTACGGGGAGCTGTTTTTT. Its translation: CASSSDLRSGYGELFF.

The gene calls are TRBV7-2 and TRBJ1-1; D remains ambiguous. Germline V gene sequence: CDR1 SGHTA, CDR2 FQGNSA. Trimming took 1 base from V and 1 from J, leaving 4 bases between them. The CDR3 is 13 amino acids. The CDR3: CASSLDPNTEAFF. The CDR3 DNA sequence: TGTGCCAGCAGCTTAGATCCGAACACTGAAGCTTTCTTT.

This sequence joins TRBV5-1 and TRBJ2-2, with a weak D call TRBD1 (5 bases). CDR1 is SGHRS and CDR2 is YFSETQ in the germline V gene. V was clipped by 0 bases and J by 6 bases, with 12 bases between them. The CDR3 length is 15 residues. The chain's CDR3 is CASSLVRGAAGELFF. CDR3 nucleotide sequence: TGCGCCAGCAGCTTGGTAAGGGGCGCGGCCGGGGAGCTGTTTTTT.

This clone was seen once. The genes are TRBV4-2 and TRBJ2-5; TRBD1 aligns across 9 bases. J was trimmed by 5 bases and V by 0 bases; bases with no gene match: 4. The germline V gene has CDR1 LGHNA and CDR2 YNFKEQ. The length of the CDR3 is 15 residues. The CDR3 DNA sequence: TGTGCCAGCAGCCAAGAGAACAGGGGGCAGGAGACCCAGTACTTC. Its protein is CASSQENRGQETQYF.

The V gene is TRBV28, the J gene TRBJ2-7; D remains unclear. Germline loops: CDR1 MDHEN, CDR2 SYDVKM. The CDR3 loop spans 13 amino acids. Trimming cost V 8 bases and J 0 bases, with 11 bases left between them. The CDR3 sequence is CASSTEYSYEQYF. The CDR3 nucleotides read TGTGCCAGCTCTACGGAATACTCCTACGAGCAGTACTTC. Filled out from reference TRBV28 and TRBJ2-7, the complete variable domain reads DVKVTQSSRYLVKRTGEKVFLECVQDMDHENMFWYRQDPGLGLRLIYFSYDVKMKEKGDIPEGYSVSREKKERFSLILESASTNQTSMYLCASSTEYSYEQYFGPGTRLTVT.

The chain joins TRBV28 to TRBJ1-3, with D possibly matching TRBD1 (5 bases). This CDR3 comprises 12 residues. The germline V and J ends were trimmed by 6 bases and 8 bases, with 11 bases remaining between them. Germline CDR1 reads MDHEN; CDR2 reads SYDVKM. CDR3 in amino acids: CASRSGGDTIYF. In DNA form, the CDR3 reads TGTGCCAGCAGGTCCGGGGGGGACACCATATATTTT.

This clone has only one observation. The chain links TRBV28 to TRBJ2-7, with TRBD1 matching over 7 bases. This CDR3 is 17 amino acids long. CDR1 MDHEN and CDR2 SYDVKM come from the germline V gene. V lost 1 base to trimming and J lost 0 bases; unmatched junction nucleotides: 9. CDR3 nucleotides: TGTGCCAGCAGTTTATACCCGGGACAGTCGAGCTCCTACGAGCAGTACTTC. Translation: CASSLYPGQSSSYEQYF.

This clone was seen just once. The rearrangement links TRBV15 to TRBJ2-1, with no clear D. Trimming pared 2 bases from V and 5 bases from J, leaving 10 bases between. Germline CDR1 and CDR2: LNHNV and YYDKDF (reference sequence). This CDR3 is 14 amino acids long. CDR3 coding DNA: TGTGCCACCAGCAGAACCCCGGGCGACAATGAGCAGTTCTTC. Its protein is CATSRTPGDNEQFF. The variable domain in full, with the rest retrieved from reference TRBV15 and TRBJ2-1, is DAMVIQNPRYQVTQFGKPVTLSCSQTLNHNVMYWYQQKSSQAPKLLFHYYDKDFNNEADTPDNFQSRRPNTSFCFLDIRSPGLGDTAMYLCATSRTPGDNEQFFGPGTRLTVL.

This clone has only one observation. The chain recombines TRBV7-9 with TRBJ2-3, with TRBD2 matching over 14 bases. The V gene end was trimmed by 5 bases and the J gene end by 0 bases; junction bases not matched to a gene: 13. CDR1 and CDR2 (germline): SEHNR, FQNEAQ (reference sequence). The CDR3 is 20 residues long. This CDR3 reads CASSKTEGLAGASSTDTQYF. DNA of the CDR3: TGTGCCAGCAGCAAAACAGAGGGACTAGCGGGAGCCTCTAGCACAGATACGCAGTATTTT.